This T cell receptor (beta chain) appears in the sequencing data of a study of cytomegalovirus exposure and HLA in healthy donors. Study observations and caveats: Researchers reported in a later analysis that common viral pathogens appeared linked to several top clusters. The productive fraction for most TCR beta V segments was about 87% or about 30% in an earlier analysis. A later analysis found most CMV-associated TCR beta chains apparently HLA-restricted. V- and J-gene trimming in TCR beta was tied to a missense DCLRE1C variant by an analysis performed later.

The CDR3 has 16 amino acids. Germline CDR1 and CDR2: SGHRS and YFSETQ. Trimming removed 4 bases from V and 1 base from J, with 17 bases in between. Both 60 Vbeta primers and 13 Jbeta primers went into the PCR. Assay used: immunoSEQ multiplex PCR; TCRdb lists only in-frame clones, some missing. The top ten clones hold about 6.8% of a sample with around 140,000 clones, 75% to 80% of them seen once. This clone was observed once. The antigen is not known. J is TRBJ1-1 and V is TRBV5-1; no reliable D call. Sequencing was done on a sample of PBMCs. The TCR sequence derives from a woman aged 40 to 55 in good health and CMV-seropositive. CDR3 sequence reads: CASSPRTAAGNTEAFF. The DNA of the CDR3 is TGCGCCAGCAGCCCCCGGACTGCCGCCGGGAACACTGAAGCTTTCTTT.